This T cell receptor beta chain is from a study of sequential checkpoint blockade in melanoma. Measured with immunoSEQ multiplex PCR; TCRdb has only the in-frame clones, and not every one. The sample carries some 3,300 clones, roughly 24% recorded once. Findings of the study overall: T-cell fraction and clonality followed PD-L1 and CD8+ counts, not mutational load.

This clone was seen once. Its antigen is undetermined. Trimming cost V 4 bases and J 2 bases; bases outside gene matches: 13. The CDR3 runs 19 residues. Germline CDR1 reads SGHRS; CDR2 reads YFSETQ. As to treatment: randomized to nivolumab then ipilimumab (arm A) or the reverse (arm B). The TCR was taken from a human donor with melanoma. Sequencing was performed on tumor tissue (inferred from file names), taken from a patient given nivolumab and ipilimumab in sequence. The chain recombines TRBV5-1 with TRBJ2-6; 9 nucleotides match TRBD2. The CDR3 DNA reads TGCGCCAGCAGCCCCCACGGGCGCGGGGGGGAGACTGGGGCCAACGTCCTGACTTTC. Its translation: CASSPHGRGGETGANVLTF.